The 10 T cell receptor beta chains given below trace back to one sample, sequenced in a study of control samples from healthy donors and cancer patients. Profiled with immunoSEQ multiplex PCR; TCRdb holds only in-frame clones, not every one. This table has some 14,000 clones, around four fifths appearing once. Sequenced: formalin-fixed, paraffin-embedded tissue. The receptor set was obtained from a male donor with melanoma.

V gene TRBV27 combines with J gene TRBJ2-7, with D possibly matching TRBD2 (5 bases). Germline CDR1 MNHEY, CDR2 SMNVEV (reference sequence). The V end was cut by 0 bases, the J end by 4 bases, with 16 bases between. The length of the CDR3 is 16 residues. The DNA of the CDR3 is TGTGCCAGCAGTTTATCCTGGGTCTTCGGCGGGTACGAGCAGTACTTC. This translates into CASSLSWVFGGYEQYF.

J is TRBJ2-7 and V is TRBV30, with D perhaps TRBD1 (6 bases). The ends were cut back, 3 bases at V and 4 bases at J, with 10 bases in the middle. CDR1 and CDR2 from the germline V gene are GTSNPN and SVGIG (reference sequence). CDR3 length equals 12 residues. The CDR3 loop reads CAWSRTEYEQYF. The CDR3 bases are TGTGCCTGGAGCCGGACAGAGTACGAGCAGTACTTC.

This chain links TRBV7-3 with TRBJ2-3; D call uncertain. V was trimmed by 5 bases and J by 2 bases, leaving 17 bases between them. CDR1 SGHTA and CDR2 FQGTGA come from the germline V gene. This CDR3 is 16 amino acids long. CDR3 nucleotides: TGTGCCAGCAGCCAGGACGGAGTCTCCTTCACAGATACGCAGTATTTT. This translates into CASSQDGVSFTDTQYF.

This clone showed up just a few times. The chain's CDR3 is CARKEAPNQPQHF. The CDR3 DNA reads as TGCGCCAGGAAGGAGGCCCCAAATCAGCCCCAGCATTTT. This chain connects TRBV23-1 to TRBJ1-5, with D unresolved. TRBV23-1 is classed as an ORF, of uncertain function. This CDR3 has 13 residues. Trimming cost V 9 bases and J 4 bases, with 13 bases left between them.

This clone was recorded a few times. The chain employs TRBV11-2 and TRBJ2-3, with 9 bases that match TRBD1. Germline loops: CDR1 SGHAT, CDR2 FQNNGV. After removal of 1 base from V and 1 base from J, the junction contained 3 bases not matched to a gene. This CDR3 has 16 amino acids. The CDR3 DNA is TGTGCCAGCAGCTTAGCGACAGGGGGACGCACAGATACGCAGTATTTT. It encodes CASSLATGGRTDTQYF.

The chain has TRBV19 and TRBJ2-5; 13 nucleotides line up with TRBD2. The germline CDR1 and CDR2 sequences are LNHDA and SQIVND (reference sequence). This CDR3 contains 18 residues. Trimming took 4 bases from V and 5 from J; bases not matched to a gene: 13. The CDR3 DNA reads TGTGCCAGTAGTACCGGGACTAGCGGGGCCGACTCACGGGAGACCCAGTACTTC. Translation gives CASSTGTSGADSRETQYF.

CDR3 nucleotide sequence: TGTGCCGGTCAGCGGGGGCCCTCAGATACGCAGTATTTT. Its protein is CAGQRGPSDTQYF. The chain combines TRBV6-5 with TRBJ2-3; 8 bases line up with TRBD2. The V and J ends lost 11 bases and 4 bases, in that order; junction bases with no gene match: 8. CDR1 MNHEY and CDR2 SVGAGI come from the germline V gene. The CDR3 consists of 13 residues.

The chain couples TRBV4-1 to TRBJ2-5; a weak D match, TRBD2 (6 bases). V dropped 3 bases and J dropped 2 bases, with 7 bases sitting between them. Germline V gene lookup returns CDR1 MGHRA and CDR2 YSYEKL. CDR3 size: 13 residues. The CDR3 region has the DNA TGCGCCAGCAGCCATAGCGGTCAAGAGACCCAGTACTTC. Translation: CASSHSGQETQYF.

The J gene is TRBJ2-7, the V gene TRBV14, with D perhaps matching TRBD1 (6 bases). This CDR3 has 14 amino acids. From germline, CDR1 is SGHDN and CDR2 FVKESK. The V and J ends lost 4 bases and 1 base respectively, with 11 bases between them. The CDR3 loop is CASSPTGPSYEQYF. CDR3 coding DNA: TGTGCCAGCAGCCCGACAGGACCATCCTACGAGCAGTACTTC.

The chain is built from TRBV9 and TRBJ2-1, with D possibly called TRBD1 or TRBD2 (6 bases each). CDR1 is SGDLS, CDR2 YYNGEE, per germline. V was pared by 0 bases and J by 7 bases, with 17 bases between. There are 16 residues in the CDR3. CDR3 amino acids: CASSVGGAQVGNEQFF. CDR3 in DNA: TGTGCCAGCAGCGTAGGGGGGGCCCAGGTTGGGAATGAGCAGTTCTTC.